This T cell receptor (beta chain) was sequenced for a study of T cells in Graves' hyperthyroidism and ophthalmopathy (dated by TCRdb to between 2019 and 2020). Notes on the research overall: Peripheral blood samples were taken at the time of initial diagnosis, prior to any treatment. The 75 to 100 discovery patients were randomly split 7:3 into training and test sets. After blood sampling, hyperthyroidism patients were treated with methimazole at a starting dose of 30 mg daily, and ophthalmopathy patients were treated with high-dose intravenous methylprednisolone. TCR Vbeta CDR3 sequencing of roughly 140 peripheral blood samples (approximately 44 ophthalmopathy, 75 hyperthyroidism and around 17 progressor patients) is reported in the paper. To identify distinguishing TCR V-J signatures, a discovery cohort of 100 patients was used, comprising fewer than 45 with Graves' ophthalmopathy and approximately 57 with stable Graves' hyperthyroidism. Whether ophthalmopathy could be predicted prospectively was tested in an independent validation cohort made up of approximately 19 hyperthyroidism patients plus 17 patients who later progressed to ophthalmopathy. Thyroid tissue and blood T-cell repertoires from about 6 Graves' hyperthyroidism patients were also compared in the study.

The CDR3 spans 12 residues, from the cysteine through the phenylalanine. Only CDR3 DNA remains: 36 bases, in frame from the first base. TCR beta CDR3 regions were amplified from RNA transcripts. A first-round RT-PCR of the TCR CDR3 used the HTBI primer set with the Qiagen OneStep RT-PCR kit. Libraries were constructed in a second round of multiplex PCR, after which size selection and purification were carried out. The libraries were sequenced on an Illumina HiSeq2000 using paired-end 100 bp reads. From the authors' description of their analysis: SOAPnuke was used to process the raw data, removing reads that contained adapters or uncalled bases, had a mean Phred below 15, or lacked an exact match to the constant primer or identifier. High-quality paired reads were merged using COPE v1.2.5, and each unique nucleotide sequence was defined as a clonotype. MiTCR v1.1 was used to align the clonotypes against IMGT TRBV, TRBD and TRBJ reference segments. The analysis was restricted to V-J combinations with a frequency above 0.0001, which together covered 98% to 99.2% of the repertoires. A TCS score was defined as the ratio of F50 (clonal expansion) to E x V (chaos), with BLOSUM62-based TCRdist applied between CDR3 peptides within each V-J. Welch's t-statistics and random forest reduced fewer than 550 V-J features to about 13, which were used in a naive Bayes classifier (R e1071). TCRdb's own reprocessing of the public reads used fastp at Q25 and MiXCR and kept productive beta chains. Each entry is one CDR3 protein sequence, shown with its most common DNA and genes. TCRdb, not the original authors, processed these V and J calls. This sample gives almost 600,000 distinct CDR3 sequences in total; approximately 14% of them show up just once. The leading ten clones occupy 5.8% of the sample.

Concerning this clonotype itself: Its antigen is not yet known. This may arise from a read error, as a much more abundant clone is one base away.

Hyperthyroidism patients were newly diagnosed, with disease duration under 2 months, and aged 18 to 65 years. Exclusion was applied to patients with uncontrolled infections, other autoimmune diseases, pregnancy or lactation. Diagnoses relied on clinical symptoms, serum thyroxine and TRAb, thyroid ultrasound and orbital computed tomography. For progressor patients, blood was drawn at the first diagnosis of hyperthyroidism, before any ophthalmopathy symptoms had appeared. PBMCs were separated from 7.5 to 10 ml of fresh peripheral blood using Ficoll-Paque density gradient centrifugation. Progressor patients were defined as those initially diagnosed with Graves' hyperthyroidism in whom ophthalmopathy developed during follow-up. Total RNA was extracted using Trizol reagent, and RNA quality was assessed on an Agilent 2100 Bioanalyzer. The investigation overall reported the following: Most expanded thyroid clonotypes (frequency above 0.001) were also detected in blood, a finding suggesting that blood repertoires may reflect thyroid immune responses. No statistical method was used to set the sample size in advance, and investigators knew the group allocation. A model built on a 13 V-J signature distinguished ophthalmopathy from stable hyperthyroidism, reaching over 85% sensitivity and under 84% specificity in cross-validation and 80%/75% in testing. In validation, the model predicted progression to ophthalmopathy with 60% to 71% sensitivity and about 73% specificity, a median of around six months before onset.

Rearrangement joined TRBV12-3 or TRBV12-4 to TRBJ2-7; 10 bases in between match TRBD2. This TCR derives from a woman aged 25 to 45 with Graves' hyperthyroidism that later progressed to Graves' ophthalmopathy. The sequenced sample consisted of blood. The nucleotides are TGTGACAGCGGGGGGGGCTCCTACGAGCAGTACTTC. It is translated as CDSGGGSYEQYF.